The 30 T cell receptor beta chains listed next were all sequenced from one sample in a study of technical replicates of blood from several donors. The method was immunoSEQ multiplex PCR; TCRdb's version includes in-frame clones alone and lacks a portion of them. The sample consists of over 70,000 clones, over 85% of them appearing once. Sequenced: T cells isolated from PBMCs. All receptors come from a human donor in good health.

In this sample, this clone turned up once. The rearrangement joins TRBV5-8 to TRBJ2-5, with TRBD2 matching 7 bases. The J segment lost 4 bases and the V segment lost 0 bases, leaving 6 bases of the junction unmatched. The CDR3 sequence is 15 residues long. Germline CDR1 reads SGHTS; CDR2 reads YDEGEE. The CDR3 bases are TGTGCCAGCAGCTTGGATGCGGGAGAAGGAGAGACCCAGTACTTC. It translates to CASSLDAGEGETQYF.

The chain couples TRBV7-9 to TRBJ1-2, with D tentatively TRBD1 (5 bases). The V gene lost 5 bases and the J gene lost 3 bases, with 10 bases spanning the gap. The CDR3 runs 13 residues. Germline CDR1 SEHNR, CDR2 FQNEAQ (reference sequence). CDR3 bases: TGTGCCAGCAGCGGCAGGGTCGACTATGGCTACACCTTC. This translates into CASSGRVDYGYTF.

The V gene is TRBV5-1, the J gene TRBJ2-7; tentative D call: TRBD1 (5 bases). This CDR3 comprises 15 residues. The V and J ends lost 0 bases and 5 bases respectively, with 15 bases between them. The germline V gene has CDR1 SGHRS and CDR2 YFSETQ. CDR3 in DNA: TGCGCCAGCAGCTTGGCCGGGTTAGGGGTCCACGAGCAGTACTTC. Amino acid sequence: CASSLAGLGVHEQYF. Full variable domain (remainder filled in from reference TRBV5-1 and TRBJ2-7): KAGVTQTPRYLIKTRGQQVTLSCSPISGHRSVSWYQQTPGQGLQFLFEYFSETQRNKGNFPGRFSGRQFSNSRSEMNVSTLELGDSALYLCASSLAGLGVHEQYFGPGTRLTVT.

This chain connects TRBV5-1 to TRBJ1-4; tentative D call: TRBD1 (6 bases). In germline, CDR1 is SGHRS, CDR2 YFSETQ. Trimming took 4 bases from V and 10 from J, leaving 14 bases between them. The length of the CDR3 is 13 residues. This CDR3 is CASSLGQGRKLFF. Here the CDR3 DNA reads TGCGCCAGCAGCCTCGGGCAGGGGCGAAAACTGTTTTTT.

In nucleotides, the CDR3 is TGTGCCAGCAGCTTTATGAGTTCTGAAGCTTTCTTT. Translation gives CASSFMSSEAFF. J is TRBJ1-1 and V is TRBV7-9; D not certain. V lost 3 bases and J 6 bases, leaving 8 bases between the germline ends. Germline-derived CDR1 and CDR2 are SEHNR and FQNEAQ (reference sequence). The CDR3 runs to 12 residues.

Turning to this clone: An end of the junction differs from the germline gene, which may be a read error. This chain joins TRBV7-2 and TRBJ1-2; TRBD1 matches at 7 bases. The CDR3 spans 13 residues. From germline, CDR1 is SGHTA and CDR2 FQGNSA. CDR3 region: CASRLGTVGGYTF. The CDR3 nucleotides read TGTGCCAGCAGGTTAGGGACAGTCGGGGGCTACACCTTC.

This chain connects TRBV27 to TRBJ2-7; tentative D call: TRBD1 (6 bases). V lost 7 bases to trimming and J lost 5 bases, with 15 bases between them. The CDR3 spans 13 residues. Germline CDR1 reads MNHEY; CDR2 reads SMNVEV (reference sequence). CDR3 in amino acids: CASNLLQGDEQYF. The CDR3 bases are TGTGCCAGCAACCTTTTACAGGGTGACGAGCAGTACTTC.

The CDR3 loop is CAWSFGGDGYGYTF. As DNA, the CDR3 is TGTGCCTGGAGTTTCGGGGGTGATGGTTATGGCTACACCTTC. The chain is built from TRBV30 and TRBJ1-2, with D maybe TRBD1 (5 bases). This CDR3 is built from 14 residues. Trimming removed 2 bases from V and 5 bases from J, with 15 bases in between. Germline V gene data show CDR1 as GTSNPN and CDR2 as SVGIG (reference sequence).

V is TRBV11-2 and J is TRBJ2-7, with TRBD1 matching over 8 bases. The CDR3 has 15 amino acids. V lost 4 bases and J lost 5; bases outside the gene matches: 10. Germline loops: CDR1 SGHAT, CDR2 FQNNGV. CDR3 nucleotides: TGTGCCAGCAGCTCCGCCCAGGGGGCCCGAAACGAGCAGTACTTC. Amino acids: CASSSAQGARNEQYF.

V usage is TRBV15 and J usage is TRBJ2-5; TRBD2 matches at 7 bases. The V gene's germline CDR1 is LNHNV and CDR2 YYDKDF (reference sequence). CDR3 length: 16 residues. V was pared by 0 bases and J by 1 base, with 5 bases of the junction left unmatched. The CDR3 sequence: CATSRDSGIFQETQYF. The CDR3, as DNA: TGTGCCACCAGCAGAGACAGCGGGATCTTCCAAGAGACCCAGTACTTC.

In nucleotides, the CDR3 is TGCAGCGCAGGGCTTAATGAAAAACTGTTTTTT. It translates to CSAGLNEKLFF. The V call is TRBV29-1, the J call TRBJ1-4; D may be TRBD1 (5 bases). The CDR3 covers 11 residues. V shed 7 bases and J shed 4 bases, with 7 bases lying between them. CDR1 and CDR2 (germline): SQVTM, ANQGSEA.

The gene calls are TRBV9 and TRBJ2-1; 8 bases match TRBD2. Germline V gives CDR1 SGDLS, CDR2 YYNGEE. The CDR3 loop spans 13 amino acids. V was clipped by 2 bases and J by 6 bases; unmatched bases: 1. This chain's CDR3 is CASSVSGSNEQFF. The CDR3 coding sequence is TGTGCCAGCAGCGTGAGCGGGAGCAATGAGCAGTTCTTC. The full variable domain, in which reference TRBV9 and TRBJ2-1 provide the parts outside the CDR3, is DSGVTQTPKHLITATGQRVTLRCSPRSGDLSVYWYQQSLDQGLQFLIQYYNGEERAKGNILERFSAQQFPDLHSELNLSSLELGDSALYFCASSVSGSNEQFFGPGTRLTVL.

V gene TRBV11-2 combines with J gene TRBJ2-7; TRBD2 matches 13 bases. This CDR3 contains 19 residues. The V gene's germline CDR1 is SGHAT and CDR2 FQNNGV. V shed 2 bases, J shed 0 bases, and the junction held 10 bases outside the gene matches. Here the CDR3 reads CASSLRKGTSGASSYEQYF. CDR3 DNA sequence: TGTGCCAGCAGCTTAAGAAAGGGGACTAGCGGGGCCAGCTCCTACGAGCAGTACTTC.

This chain joins TRBV9 and TRBJ2-7, with D tentatively TRBD1 (6 bases). Germline V CDR1 and CDR2: SGDLS, YYNGEE. The CDR3 totals 14 residues. The germline V and J ends were trimmed by 3 bases and 5 bases, with 15 bases remaining between them. The CDR3 coding sequence is TGTGCCAGCAGCGGGCCCAGGGGAAGGGACGAGCAGTACTTC. Translation gives CASSGPRGRDEQYF.

The chain carries TRBV9 and TRBJ1-2, with a weak D call TRBD1 (5 bases). Germline V gene sequence: CDR1 SGDLS, CDR2 YYNGEE. V lost 4 bases and J lost 1, with 11 bases in between. The CDR3 totals 14 residues. This CDR3 is CASSPAGLNYGYTF. As DNA, the CDR3 is TGTGCCAGCAGCCCCGCAGGGCTTAACTATGGCTACACCTTC. The whole variable domain, remainder taken from reference TRBV9 and TRBJ1-2, is DSGVTQTPKHLITATGQRVTLRCSPRSGDLSVYWYQQSLDQGLQFLIQYYNGEERAKGNILERFSAQQFPDLHSELNLSSLELGDSALYFCASSPAGLNYGYTFGSGTRLTVV.

Comment on this clone: At the DNA level, this CDR3 is encoded by other sequences in the same sample as well. The rearrangement links TRBV5-1 to TRBJ2-7; D not resolved. Trimming cost V 3 bases and J 4 bases, with 5 bases left between them. CDR1 is SGHRS and CDR2 is YFSETQ in the germline V gene. CDR3 length: 11 residues. CDR3 region: CASSYSYEQYF. CDR3 coding DNA: TGCGCCAGCAGCTATTCATACGAGCAGTACTTC. Filled out from reference TRBV5-1 and TRBJ2-7, the complete variable domain reads KAGVTQTPRYLIKTRGQQVTLSCSPISGHRSVSWYQQTPGQGLQFLFEYFSETQRNKGNFPGRFSGRQFSNSRSEMNVSTLELGDSALYLCASSYSYEQYFGPGTRLTVT.

The V gene is TRBV4-2, the J gene TRBJ2-7, with 8 bases lining up with TRBD2. CDR3 length: 16 residues. V shed 0 bases and J 3 bases; nucleotides not matched to a gene: 7. In germline, CDR1 is LGHNA, CDR2 YNFKEQ. CDR3 sequence reads: CASSQDNSGRIYEQYF. For the CDR3, the DNA is TGTGCCAGCAGCCAAGATAACAGCGGGAGAATCTACGAGCAGTACTTC.

The chain is built from TRBV19 and TRBJ2-7; TRBD1 matches 7 bases. The CDR3 runs 14 residues. The V and J ends lost 5 bases and 6 bases, in that order; junction bases with no gene match: 10. The germline V gene encodes CDR1 LNHDA and CDR2 SQIVND (reference sequence). The CDR3 nucleotides are TGTGCCAGTAGTCTGACAGGGAAGGCGACCGAGCAGTACTTC. This codes for CASSLTGKATEQYF. Filled out from reference TRBV19 and TRBJ2-7, the complete variable domain reads DGGITQSPKYLFRKEGQNVTLSCEQNLNHDAMYWYRQDPGQGLRLIYYSQIVNDFQKGDIAEGYSVSREKKESFPLTVTSAQKNPTAFYLCASSLTGKATEQYFGPGTRLTVT.

This rearrangement joins TRBV2 to TRBJ1-5; D is ambiguous. The V gene's germline CDR1 is SNHLY and CDR2 FYNNEI. Trimming stripped 3 bases from V and 3 bases from J, with 24 bases between. This CDR3 contains 19 residues. In DNA, the CDR3 is TGTGCCAGCAGTGACAGGCCGGGCGTGCGGGATACTACCAATCAGCCCCAGCATTTT. It specifies CASSDRPGVRDTTNQPQHF.

The V call is TRBV18, the J call TRBJ1-4; D gene uncertain. The CDR3 spans 15 residues. Trimming removed 6 bases from V and 5 bases from J, with 16 bases in between. In germline, CDR1 is KGHSH, CDR2 LQKENI. The CDR3 bases are TGTGCCAGCTCCCGTTGGGCCGAAGGAAATGAAAAACTGTTTTTT. Translated: CASSRWAEGNEKLFF.

The V and J genes are TRBV27 and TRBJ1-2, with 8 bases matching TRBD1. Trimming at V came to 2 bases and at J to 4 bases, leaving 6 bases not matched to a gene. This CDR3 comprises 15 residues. Germline CDR1 and CDR2: MNHEY and SMNVEV (reference sequence). The CDR3 spells CASSLSRGPGYGYTF. The CDR3 nucleotides are TGTGCCAGCAGTTTAAGCAGGGGGCCCGGCTATGGCTACACCTTC.

This clone was seen a handful of times. The chain is built from TRBV7-9 and TRBJ1-1; 8 nucleotides line up with TRBD1. The germline gives CDR1 SEHNR, CDR2 FQNEAQ (reference sequence). Trimming took 1 base from V and 8 from J; bases not matched to a gene: 6. The CDR3 spans 14 residues. CDR3 sequence: CASSLGTGYYEAFF. The CDR3 coding sequence is TGTGCCAGCAGCTTAGGGACAGGGTATTACGAAGCTTTCTTT.

This chain links TRBV9 with TRBJ1-2, with 7 bases aligning to TRBD1. The ends lost 4 bases at V and 4 bases at J; junction bases unmatched: 10. There are 15 residues in the CDR3. Looked up from germline, CDR1 is SGDLS and CDR2 is YYNGEE. In DNA form, the CDR3 reads TGTGCCAGCAGCACCCATCAAGGGGGCAGCTATGGCTACACCTTC. It translates to CASSTHQGGSYGYTF.

The chain joins TRBV9 to TRBJ2-5; 11 nucleotides align to TRBD2. The CDR3 consists of 15 residues. Germline V CDR1 and CDR2: SGDLS, YYNGEE. Germline trimming cut 2 bases from V and 5 bases from J; bases unmatched to any gene: 5. The CDR3 reads CASSVTSGTGETQYF. CDR3 DNA: TGTGCCAGCAGCGTGACTAGCGGGACGGGGGAGACCCAGTACTTC.

The genes are TRBV4-1 and TRBJ2-7; 9 bases agree with TRBD1. Germline CDR1 and CDR2: MGHRA and YSYEKL. V shed 0 bases and J 6 bases; nucleotides not matched to a gene: 6. This CDR3 region has 15 residues. CDR3: CASSQERDREAEQYF. CDR3 coding DNA: TGCGCCAGCAGCCAAGAACGGGACAGGGAAGCCGAGCAGTACTTC.

V usage is TRBV7-9 and J usage is TRBJ2-7; D perhaps matches TRBD1 (5 bases). Between the trimmed V and J ends, which lost 3 bases and 7 bases, there was a span of 13 bases. CDR1 and CDR2 from the germline V gene are SEHNR and FQNEAQ (reference sequence). The CDR3 sequence is 13 residues long. CDR3: CASSFGWGEEQYF. CDR3 DNA sequence: TGTGCCAGCAGCTTCGGGTGGGGCGAAGAGCAGTACTTC. The full variable domain, rest sourced from reference TRBV7-9 and TRBJ2-7, is DTGVSQNPRHKITKRGQNVTFRCDPISEHNRLYWYRQTLGQGPEFLTYFQNEAQLEKSRLLSDRFSAERPKGSFSTLEIQRTEQGDSAMYLCASSFGWGEEQYFGPGTRLTVT.

This chain connects TRBV4-1 to TRBJ2-7; TRBD2 matches at 12 bases. The CDR3 has 16 residues. V trimming: 0 bases; J trimming: 3 bases; junction bases outside the gene matches: 3. Germline assignment: CDR1 MGHRA and CDR2 YSYEKL. The CDR3 is CASSQETSGSGYEQYF. The CDR3 coding sequence is TGCGCCAGCAGCCAAGAGACTAGCGGGAGTGGCTACGAGCAGTACTTC.

The rearrangement joins TRBV18 to TRBJ1-1, with D perhaps TRBD1 (6 bases). This CDR3 is 15 amino acids long. Germline CDR1 and CDR2: KGHSH and LQKENI. The V end lost 3 bases, the J end lost 3 bases, and 14 bases lay between the germline ends. CDR3 sequence reads: CASSPDRQRDTEAFF. The CDR3 DNA is TGTGCCAGCTCACCTGACAGGCAAAGGGACACTGAAGCTTTCTTT.

The V gene is TRBV27, the J gene TRBJ1-5; tentatively, D is TRBD1 (6 bases). The CDR3 extends over 15 amino acids. Trimming cost V 4 bases and J 0 bases, with 10 bases left between them. The V gene's germline CDR1 is MNHEY and CDR2 SMNVEV (reference sequence). The CDR3 region is CASSWDINSNQPQHF. CDR3 sequence (DNA): TGTGCCAGCAGTTGGGACATTAATAGCAATCAGCCCCAGCATTTT.

In nucleotides, the CDR3 is TGTGCCAGCAGAGACAAGATGCTTGAAAAACTGTTTTTT. Translating gives CASRDKMLEKLFF. The chain uses TRBV25-1 and TRBJ1-4; no reliable D call. The V gene's germline CDR1 is MGHDK and CDR2 SYGVNS. The CDR3 contains 13 residues. V lost 6 bases to trimming and J lost 7 bases, with 12 bases between them.